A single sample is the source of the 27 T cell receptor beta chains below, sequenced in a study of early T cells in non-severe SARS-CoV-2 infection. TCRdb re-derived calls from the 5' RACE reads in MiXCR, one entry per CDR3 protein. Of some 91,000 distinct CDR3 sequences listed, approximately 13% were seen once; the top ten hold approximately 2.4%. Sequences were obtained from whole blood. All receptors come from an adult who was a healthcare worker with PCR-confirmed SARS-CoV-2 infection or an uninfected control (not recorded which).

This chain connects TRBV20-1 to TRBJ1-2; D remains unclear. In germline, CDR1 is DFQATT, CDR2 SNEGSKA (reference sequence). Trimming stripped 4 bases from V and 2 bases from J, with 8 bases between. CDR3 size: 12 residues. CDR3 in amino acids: CSAIAENYGYTF. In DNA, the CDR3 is TGCAGTGCTATAGCAGAAAACTATGGCTACACCTTC.

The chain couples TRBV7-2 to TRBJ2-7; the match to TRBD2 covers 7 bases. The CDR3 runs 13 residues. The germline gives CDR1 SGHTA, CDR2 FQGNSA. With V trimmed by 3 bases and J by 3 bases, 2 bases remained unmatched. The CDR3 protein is CASSFGGVYEQYF. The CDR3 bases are TGTGCCAGCAGCTTTGGGGGGGTCTACGAGCAGTACTTC.

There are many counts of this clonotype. CDR3 sequence reads: CASSLLGQKNTGELFF. DNA for the CDR3: TGTGCCAGCAGTTTACTGGGACAAAAGAACACCGGGGAGCTGTTTTTT. V is TRBV28 and J is TRBJ2-2, with D tentatively TRBD1 (6 bases). The CDR3 is 16 residues long. Per germline, CDR1 MDHEN and CDR2 SYDVKM. V lost 2 bases and J 1 base, leaving 11 bases between the germline ends. The variable domain in full, with the rest retrieved from reference TRBV28 and TRBJ2-2, is DVKVTQSSRYLVKRTGEKVFLECVQDMDHENMFWYRQDPGLGLRLIYFSYDVKMKEKGDIPEGYSVSREKKERFSLILESASTNQTSMYLCASSLLGQKNTGELFFGEGSRLTVL.

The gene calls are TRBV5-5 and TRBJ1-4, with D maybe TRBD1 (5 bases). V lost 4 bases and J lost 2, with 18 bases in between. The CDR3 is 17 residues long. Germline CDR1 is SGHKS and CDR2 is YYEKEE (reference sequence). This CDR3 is CASSLGPSRGTNEKLFF. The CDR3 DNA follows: TGTGCCAGCAGCCTGGGACCCTCAAGGGGCACTAATGAAAAACTGTTTTTT.

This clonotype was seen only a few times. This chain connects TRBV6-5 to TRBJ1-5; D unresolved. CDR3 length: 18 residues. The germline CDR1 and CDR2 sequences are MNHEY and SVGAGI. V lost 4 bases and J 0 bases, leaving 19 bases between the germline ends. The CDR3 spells CASSSGPTPSRSNQPQHF. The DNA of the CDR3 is TGTGCCAGCAGTTCAGGTCCGACCCCTAGCCGTAGCAATCAGCCCCAGCATTTT.

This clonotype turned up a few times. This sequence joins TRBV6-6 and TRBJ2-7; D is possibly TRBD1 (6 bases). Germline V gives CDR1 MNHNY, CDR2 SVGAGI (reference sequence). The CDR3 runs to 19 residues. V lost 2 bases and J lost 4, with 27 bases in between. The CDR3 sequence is CASSYPKTGQGVGRYEQYF. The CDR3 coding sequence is TGTGCCAGCAGTTACCCTAAGACAGGCCAGGGCGTTGGTCGATACGAGCAGTACTTC.

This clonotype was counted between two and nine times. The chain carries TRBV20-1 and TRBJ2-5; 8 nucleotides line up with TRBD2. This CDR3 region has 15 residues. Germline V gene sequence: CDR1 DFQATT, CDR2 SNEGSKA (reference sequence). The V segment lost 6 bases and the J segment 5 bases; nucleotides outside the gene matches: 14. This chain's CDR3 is CSAAPGRGVVETQYF. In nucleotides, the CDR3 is TGCAGTGCCGCCCCAGGGCGGGGGGTGGTGGAGACCCAGTACTTC.

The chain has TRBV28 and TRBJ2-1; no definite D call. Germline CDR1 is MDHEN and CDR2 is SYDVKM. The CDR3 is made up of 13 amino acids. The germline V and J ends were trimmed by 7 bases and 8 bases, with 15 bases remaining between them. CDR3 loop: CASTISLGDEQFF. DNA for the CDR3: TGTGCCAGCACAATCTCGTTAGGCGATGAGCAGTTCTTC.

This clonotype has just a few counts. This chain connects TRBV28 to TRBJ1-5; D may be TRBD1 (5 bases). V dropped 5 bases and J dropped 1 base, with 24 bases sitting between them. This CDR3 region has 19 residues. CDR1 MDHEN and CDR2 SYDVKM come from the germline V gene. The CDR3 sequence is CASSTRGLMGLRSNQPQHF. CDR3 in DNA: TGTGCCAGCAGTACCCGGGGTTTGATGGGGCTAAGAAGCAATCAGCCCCAGCATTTT.

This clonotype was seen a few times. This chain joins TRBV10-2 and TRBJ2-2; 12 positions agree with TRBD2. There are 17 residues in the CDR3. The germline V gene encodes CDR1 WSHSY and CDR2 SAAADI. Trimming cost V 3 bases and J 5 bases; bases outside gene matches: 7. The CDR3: CASSEYTSGGRTGELFF. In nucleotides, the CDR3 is TGCGCCAGCAGTGAATATACTAGCGGGGGGCGAACCGGGGAGCTGTTTTTT.

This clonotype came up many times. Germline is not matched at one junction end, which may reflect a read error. The CDR3: CASTRNGLF. The CDR3 DNA is TGTGCCAGCACCCGGAATGGTCTCTTC. The chain links TRBV2 to TRBJ2-1; D gene unclear. The CDR3 is made up of 9 amino acids. Germline-derived CDR1 and CDR2 are SNHLY and FYNNEI.

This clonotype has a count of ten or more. The CDR3 DNA reads TGTGCCAGCAGCTCCGTTACCCTCGAGAACACCGGGGAGCTGTTTTTT. It encodes CASSSVTLENTGELFF. The chain is built from TRBV3-1 and TRBJ2-2; D not certain. CDR3 length: 16 amino acids. Trimming took 5 bases from V and 1 from J, leaving 14 bases between them. The germline CDR1 and CDR2 sequences are LGHDT and YNNKEL (reference sequence).

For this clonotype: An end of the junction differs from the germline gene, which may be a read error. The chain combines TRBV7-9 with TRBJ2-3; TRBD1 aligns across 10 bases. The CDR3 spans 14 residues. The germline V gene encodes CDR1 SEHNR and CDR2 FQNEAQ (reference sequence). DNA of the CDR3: TGTGCCAGCAGTCGGAGACAGGGGGCAGATACGCAGTACTTT. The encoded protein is CASSRRQGADTQYF.

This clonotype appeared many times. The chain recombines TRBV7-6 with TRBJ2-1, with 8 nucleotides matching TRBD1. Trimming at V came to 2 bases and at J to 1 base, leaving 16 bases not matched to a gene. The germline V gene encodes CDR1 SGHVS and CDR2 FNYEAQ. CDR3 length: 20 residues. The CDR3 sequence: CASSLTGQGEWTGSYNEQFF. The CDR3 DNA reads TGTGCCAGCAGCTTAACTGGGCAGGGGGAGTGGACAGGGTCCTACAATGAGCAGTTCTTC.

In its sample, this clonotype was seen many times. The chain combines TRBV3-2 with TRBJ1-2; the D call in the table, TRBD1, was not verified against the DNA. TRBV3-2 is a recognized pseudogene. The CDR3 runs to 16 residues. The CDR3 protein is CASSQDGQRANYGYTF. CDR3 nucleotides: TGTGCCAGCAGCCAAGACGGACAGCGAGCTAACTATGGCTACACCTTC.

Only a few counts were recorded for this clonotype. DNA for the CDR3: TGTGCCAGCAGCTTAAACAGGGCCCTCTCCTACGAGCAGTACTTC. It codes for CASSLNRALSYEQYF. The chain is built from TRBV11-2 and TRBJ2-7, with D maybe TRBD1 (6 bases). V was clipped by 2 bases and J by 0 bases, with 11 bases between them. Germline V lookup: CDR1 SGHAT, CDR2 FQNNGV. This CDR3 has 15 residues.

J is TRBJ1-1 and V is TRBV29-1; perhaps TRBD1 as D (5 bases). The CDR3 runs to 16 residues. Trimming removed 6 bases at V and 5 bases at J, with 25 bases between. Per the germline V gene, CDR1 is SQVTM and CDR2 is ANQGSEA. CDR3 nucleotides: TGCAGCGTCGTCAGTGGGACCTTACAGAAGAGTACTGAAGCTTTCTTT. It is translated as CSVVSGTLQKSTEAFF.

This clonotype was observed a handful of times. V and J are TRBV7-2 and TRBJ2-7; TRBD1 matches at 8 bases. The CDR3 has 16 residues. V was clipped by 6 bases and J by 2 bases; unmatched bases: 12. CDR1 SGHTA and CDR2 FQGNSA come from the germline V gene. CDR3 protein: CASRPDRASLTYEQYF. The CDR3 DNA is TGTGCCAGCAGACCGGACAGGGCCAGTTTGACCTACGAGCAGTACTTC.

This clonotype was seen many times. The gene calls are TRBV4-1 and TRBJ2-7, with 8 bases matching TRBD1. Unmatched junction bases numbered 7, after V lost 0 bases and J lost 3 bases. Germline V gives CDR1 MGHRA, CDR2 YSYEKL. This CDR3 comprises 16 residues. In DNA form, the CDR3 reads TGCGCCAGCAGCCAAGAGCGAGGGACAGGCTACTACGAGCAGTACTTC. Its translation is CASSQERGTGYYEQYF.

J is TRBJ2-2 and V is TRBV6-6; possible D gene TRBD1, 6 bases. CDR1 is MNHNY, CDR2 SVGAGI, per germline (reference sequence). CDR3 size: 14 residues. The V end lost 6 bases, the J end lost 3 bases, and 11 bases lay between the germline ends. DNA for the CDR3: TGTGCCAGCAGGGCGGCAGGGGACACCGGGGAGCTGTTTTTT. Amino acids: CASRAAGDTGELFF.

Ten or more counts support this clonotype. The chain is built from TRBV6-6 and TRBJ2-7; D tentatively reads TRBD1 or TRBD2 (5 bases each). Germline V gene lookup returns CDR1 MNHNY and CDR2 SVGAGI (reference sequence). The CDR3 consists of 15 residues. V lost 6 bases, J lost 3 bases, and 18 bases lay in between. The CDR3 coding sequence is TGTGCCAGCAGACTAGGTCAGGGCAACTTCTACGAGCAGTACTTC. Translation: CASRLGQGNFYEQYF.

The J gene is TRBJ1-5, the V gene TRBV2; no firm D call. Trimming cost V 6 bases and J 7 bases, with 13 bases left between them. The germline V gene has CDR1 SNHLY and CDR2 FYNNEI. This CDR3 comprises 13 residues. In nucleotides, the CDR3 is TGTGCCAGCAGGGGTATGTGGAACCAGCCCCAGCATTTT. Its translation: CASRGMWNQPQHF.

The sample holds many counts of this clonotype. This CDR3 reads CASGGTGGVTEAFF. The DNA of the CDR3 is TGTGCCAGTGGAGGGACAGGGGGCGTGACTGAAGCTTTCTTT. The V call is TRBV12-3 or TRBV12-4, the J call TRBJ1-1; 12 bases fit TRBD1. CDR3 length equals 14 residues. After removal of 9 bases from V and 5 bases from J, the junction contained 7 bases not matched to a gene.

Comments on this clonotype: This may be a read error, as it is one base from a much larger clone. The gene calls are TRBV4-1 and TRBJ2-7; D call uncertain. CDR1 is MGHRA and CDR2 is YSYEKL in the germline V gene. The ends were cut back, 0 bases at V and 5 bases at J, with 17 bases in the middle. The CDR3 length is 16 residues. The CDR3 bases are TGCGCCAGCAGCCAAGATACCTCACAGTCTTCCGACGAGCAGTACTTC. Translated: CASSQDTSQSSDEQYF.

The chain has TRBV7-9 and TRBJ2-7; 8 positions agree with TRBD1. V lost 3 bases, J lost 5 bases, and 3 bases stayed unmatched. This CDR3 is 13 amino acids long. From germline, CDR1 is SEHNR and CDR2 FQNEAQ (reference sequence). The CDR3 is CASSLTGVHEQYF. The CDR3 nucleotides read TGTGCCAGCAGCTTGACAGGGGTACACGAGCAGTACTTC.

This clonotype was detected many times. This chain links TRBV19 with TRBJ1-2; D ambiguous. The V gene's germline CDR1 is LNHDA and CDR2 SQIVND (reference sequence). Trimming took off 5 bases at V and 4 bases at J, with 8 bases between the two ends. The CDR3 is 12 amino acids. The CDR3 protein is CASSLTVYGYTF. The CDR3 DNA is TGTGCCAGTAGTTTGACGGTCTATGGCTACACCTTC.

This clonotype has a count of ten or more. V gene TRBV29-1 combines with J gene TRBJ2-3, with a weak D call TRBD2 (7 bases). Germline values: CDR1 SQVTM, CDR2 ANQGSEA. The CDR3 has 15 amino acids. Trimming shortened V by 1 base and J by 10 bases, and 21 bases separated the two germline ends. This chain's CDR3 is CSVEGGGGPLTAQYF. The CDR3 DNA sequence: TGCAGCGTTGAAGGAGGCGGGGGCCCACTTACCGCGCAGTATTTT.